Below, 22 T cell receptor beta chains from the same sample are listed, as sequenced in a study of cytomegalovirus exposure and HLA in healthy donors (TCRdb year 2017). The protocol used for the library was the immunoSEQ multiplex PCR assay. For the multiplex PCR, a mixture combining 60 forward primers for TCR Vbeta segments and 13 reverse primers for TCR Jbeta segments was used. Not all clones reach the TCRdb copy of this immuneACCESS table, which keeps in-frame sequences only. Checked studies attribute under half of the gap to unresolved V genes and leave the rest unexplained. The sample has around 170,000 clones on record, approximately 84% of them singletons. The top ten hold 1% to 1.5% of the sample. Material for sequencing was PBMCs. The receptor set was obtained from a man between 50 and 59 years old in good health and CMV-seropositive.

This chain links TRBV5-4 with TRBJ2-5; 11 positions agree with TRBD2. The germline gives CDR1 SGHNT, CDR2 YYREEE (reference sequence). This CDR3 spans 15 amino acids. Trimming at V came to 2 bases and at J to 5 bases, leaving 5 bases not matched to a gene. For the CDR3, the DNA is TGTGCCAGCAGCTTTACTAGCGGGAGCTTCGAGACCCAGTACTTC. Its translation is CASSFTSGSFETQYF.

The CDR3 region is CASRSEDFSSTDTQYF. DNA of the CDR3: TGTGCCAGCAGATCAGAGGACTTTTCTAGCACAGATACGCAGTATTTT. The chain joins TRBV28 to TRBJ2-3; D may be TRBD2 (5 bases). The V gene's germline CDR1 is MDHEN and CDR2 SYDVKM. The CDR3 sequence is 16 residues long. Trimming left V 6 bases short and J 0 bases short, with 16 bases between.

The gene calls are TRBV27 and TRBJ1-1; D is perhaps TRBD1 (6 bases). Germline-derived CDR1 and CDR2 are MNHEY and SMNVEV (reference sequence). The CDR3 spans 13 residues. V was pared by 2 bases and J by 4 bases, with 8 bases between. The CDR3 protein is CASSLDRFTEAFF. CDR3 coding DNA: TGTGCCAGCAGTTTAGACAGGTTCACTGAAGCTTTCTTT.

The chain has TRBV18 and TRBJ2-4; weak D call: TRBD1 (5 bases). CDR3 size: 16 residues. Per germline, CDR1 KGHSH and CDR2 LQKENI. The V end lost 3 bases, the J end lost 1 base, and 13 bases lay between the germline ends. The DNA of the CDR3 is TGTGCCAGCTCACCGAGTGAAGGGGTGGCCAAAAACATTCAGTACTTC. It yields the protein CASSPSEGVAKNIQYF.

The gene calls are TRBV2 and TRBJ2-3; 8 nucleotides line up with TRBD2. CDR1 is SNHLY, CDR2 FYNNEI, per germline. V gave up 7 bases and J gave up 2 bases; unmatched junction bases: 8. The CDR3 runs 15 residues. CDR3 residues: CASTPQRGTTDTQYF. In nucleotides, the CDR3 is TGTGCCAGCACCCCACAGCGGGGGACCACAGATACGCAGTATTTT.

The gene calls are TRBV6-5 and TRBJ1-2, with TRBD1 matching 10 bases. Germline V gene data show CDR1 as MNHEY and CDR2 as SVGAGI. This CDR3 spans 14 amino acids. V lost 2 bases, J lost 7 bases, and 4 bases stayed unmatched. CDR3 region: CASSYDRGQRGYTF. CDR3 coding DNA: TGTGCCAGCAGTTACGACAGGGGGCAGCGTGGCTACACCTTC.

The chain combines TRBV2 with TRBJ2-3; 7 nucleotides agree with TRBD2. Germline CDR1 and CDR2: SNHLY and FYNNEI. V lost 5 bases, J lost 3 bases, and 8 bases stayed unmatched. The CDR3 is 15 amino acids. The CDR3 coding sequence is TGTGCCAGCAGTCTTCAGGGACTAACAACAGATACGCAGTATTTT. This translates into CASSLQGLTTDTQYF.

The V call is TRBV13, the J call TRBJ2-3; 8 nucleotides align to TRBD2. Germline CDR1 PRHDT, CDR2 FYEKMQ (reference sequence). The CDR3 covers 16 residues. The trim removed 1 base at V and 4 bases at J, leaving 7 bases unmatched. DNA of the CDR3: TGTGCCAGCAGCTTAGTTCGCGGGGGGCCCCCAGATACGCAGTATTTT. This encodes CASSLVRGGPPDTQYF.

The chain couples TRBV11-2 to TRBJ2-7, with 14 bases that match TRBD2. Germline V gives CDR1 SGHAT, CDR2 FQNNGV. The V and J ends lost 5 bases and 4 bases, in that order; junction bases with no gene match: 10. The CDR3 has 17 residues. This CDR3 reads CASSTNPGTSGSYEQYF. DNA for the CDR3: TGTGCCAGCAGCACCAACCCCGGGACTAGCGGGAGTTACGAGCAGTACTTC.

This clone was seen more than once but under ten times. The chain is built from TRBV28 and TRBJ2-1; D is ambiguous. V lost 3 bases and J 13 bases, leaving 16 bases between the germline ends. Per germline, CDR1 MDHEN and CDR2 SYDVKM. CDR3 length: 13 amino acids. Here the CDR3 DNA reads TGTGCCAGCAGTTTTAGGCGGATTCATACCCAGTTCTTC. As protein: CASSFRRIHTQFF.

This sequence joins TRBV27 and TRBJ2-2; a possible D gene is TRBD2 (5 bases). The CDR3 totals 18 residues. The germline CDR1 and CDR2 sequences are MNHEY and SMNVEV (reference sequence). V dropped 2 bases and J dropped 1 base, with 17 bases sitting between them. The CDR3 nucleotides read TGTGCCAGCAGTTTAGGGGTTGGCGGGTACCTGAACACCGGGGAGCTGTTTTTT. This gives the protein CASSLGVGGYLNTGELFF.

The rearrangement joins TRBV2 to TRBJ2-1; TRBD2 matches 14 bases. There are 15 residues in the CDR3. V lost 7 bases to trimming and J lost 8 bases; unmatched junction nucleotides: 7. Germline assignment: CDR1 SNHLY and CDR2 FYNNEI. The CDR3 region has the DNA TGTGCCAGCACCCTGACTAGCGGGGGGGCCGATGAGCAGTTCTTC. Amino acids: CASTLTSGGADEQFF.

This CDR3 reads CASSEGVATEAFF. The CDR3 DNA reads TGTGCCAGCAGTGAGGGGGTCGCCACTGAAGCTTTCTTT. The chain is built from TRBV28 and TRBJ1-1; D possibly corresponds to TRBD1 (6 bases). Germline V CDR1 and CDR2: MDHEN, SYDVKM. The CDR3 spans 13 residues. With 5 bases removed from V and 4 bases from J, the gap between germline ends came to 11 bases.

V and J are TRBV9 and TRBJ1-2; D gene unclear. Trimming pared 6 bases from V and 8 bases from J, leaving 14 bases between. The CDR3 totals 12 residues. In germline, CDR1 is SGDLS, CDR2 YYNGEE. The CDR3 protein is CASNGMAEGYTF. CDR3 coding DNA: TGTGCCAGCAACGGCATGGCGGAGGGCTACACCTTC.

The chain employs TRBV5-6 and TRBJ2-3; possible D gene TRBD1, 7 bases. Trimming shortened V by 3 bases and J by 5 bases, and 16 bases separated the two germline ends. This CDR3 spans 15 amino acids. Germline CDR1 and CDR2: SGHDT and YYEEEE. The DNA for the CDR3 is TGTGCCAGCAGCTCAGGGGGGCCCGCGGGAGATACGCAGTATTTT. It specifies CASSSGGPAGDTQYF.

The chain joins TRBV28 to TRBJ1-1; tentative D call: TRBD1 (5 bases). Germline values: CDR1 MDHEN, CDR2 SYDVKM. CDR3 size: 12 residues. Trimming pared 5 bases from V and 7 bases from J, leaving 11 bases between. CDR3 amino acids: CASSLTAFEAFF. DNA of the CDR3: TGTGCCAGCAGTCTGACAGCTTTTGAAGCTTTCTTT.

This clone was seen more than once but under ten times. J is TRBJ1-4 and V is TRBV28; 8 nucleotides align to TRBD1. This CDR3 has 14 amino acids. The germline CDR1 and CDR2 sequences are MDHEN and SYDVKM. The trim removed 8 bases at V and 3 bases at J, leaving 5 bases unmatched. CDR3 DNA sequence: TGTGCCAGCCGAACAGGGGGATCTAATGAAAAACTGTTTTTT. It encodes CASRTGGSNEKLFF. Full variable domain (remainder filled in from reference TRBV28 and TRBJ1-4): DVKVTQSSRYLVKRTGEKVFLECVQDMDHENMFWYRQDPGLGLRLIYFSYDVKMKEKGDIPEGYSVSREKKERFSLILESASTNQTSMYLCASRTGGSNEKLFFGSGTQLSVL.

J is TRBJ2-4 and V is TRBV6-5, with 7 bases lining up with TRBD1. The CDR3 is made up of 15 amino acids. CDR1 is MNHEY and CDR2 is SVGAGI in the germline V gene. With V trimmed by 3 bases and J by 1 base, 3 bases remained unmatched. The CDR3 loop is CASSYTRGAKNIQYF. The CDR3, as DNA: TGTGCCAGCAGTTATACCAGGGGGGCCAAAAACATTCAGTACTTC.

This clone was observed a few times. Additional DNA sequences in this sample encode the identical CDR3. The CDR3 spells CASSQDSGNTEAFF. The CDR3 DNA reads TGCGCCAGCAGCCAAGATAGTGGGAACACTGAAGCTTTCTTT. This chain joins TRBV4-1 and TRBJ1-1; no clear D gene. Per the germline V gene, CDR1 is MGHRA and CDR2 is YSYEKL. This CDR3 is 14 amino acids long. V lost 0 bases to trimming and J lost 1 base, with 6 bases between them.

In DNA form, the CDR3 reads TGTGCCAGCAGCCCACGGGGGGGAACTGAAGCTTTCTTT. Encoded protein: CASSPRGGTEAFF. This chain links TRBV5-5 with TRBJ1-1; D perhaps matches TRBD1 (5 bases). The V and J ends lost 4 bases and 5 bases respectively, with 12 bases between them. The CDR3 is 13 residues long. Germline CDR1 reads SGHKS; CDR2 reads YYEKEE (reference sequence).

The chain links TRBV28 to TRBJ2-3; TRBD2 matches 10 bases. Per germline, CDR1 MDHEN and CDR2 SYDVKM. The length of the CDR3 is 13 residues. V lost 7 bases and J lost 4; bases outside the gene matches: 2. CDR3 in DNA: TGTGCCAGCACTAGCGGGAGTCCAGATACGCAGTATTTT. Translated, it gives CASTSGSPDTQYF.

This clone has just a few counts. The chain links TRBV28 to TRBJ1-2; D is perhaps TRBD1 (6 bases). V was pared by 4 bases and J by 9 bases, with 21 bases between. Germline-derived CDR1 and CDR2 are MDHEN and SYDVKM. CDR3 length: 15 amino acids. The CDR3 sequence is CASSSQTGLANRYTF. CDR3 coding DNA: TGTGCCAGCAGTTCCCAGACAGGACTCGCTAACCGCTACACCTTC.